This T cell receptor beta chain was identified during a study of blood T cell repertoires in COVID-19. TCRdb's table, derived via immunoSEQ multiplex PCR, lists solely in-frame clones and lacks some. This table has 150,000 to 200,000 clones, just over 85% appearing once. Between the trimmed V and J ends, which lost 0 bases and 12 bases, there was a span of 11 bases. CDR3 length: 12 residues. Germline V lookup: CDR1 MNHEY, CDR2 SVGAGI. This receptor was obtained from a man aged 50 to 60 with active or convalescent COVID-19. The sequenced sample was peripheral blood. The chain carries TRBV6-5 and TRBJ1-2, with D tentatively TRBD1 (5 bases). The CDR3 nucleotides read TGTGCCAGCAGTTACTCGGGCCAGGGTAACACCTTC. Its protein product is CASSYSGQGNTF.